The T cell receptor (beta chain) described here comes from a study of cytomegalovirus exposure and HLA in healthy donors. The PCR contained 60 Vbeta and 13 Jbeta primers. The data were produced by immunoSEQ multiplex PCR, yet TCRdb's version contains in-frame clones alone and is incomplete. Among about 160,000 clones listed, approximately 81% were seen once. There are 12 residues in the CDR3. V lost 5 bases to trimming and J lost 7 bases; unmatched junction nucleotides: 4. Germline V gene data show CDR1 as SQVTM and CDR2 as ANQGSEA. The rearrangement joins TRBV29-1 to TRBJ2-1; 8 bases fit TRBD1. The clonotype originates from a boy aged 2 to 9 in good health and CMV-seronegative. The sample comprised PBMCs. The CDR3 nucleotides are TGCAGCGTTCGGACAGGGCAGAATGAGCAGTTCTTC. Translating it yields CSVRTGQNEQFF.